The T cell receptor beta chain described here comes from a study of breast tumors, draining lymph nodes, adjacent tissues. Whole-study findings and limits: Compared with basal-like, luminal-like tumors shared significantly more repertoire with nontumor tissue.

The germline gives CDR1 MGHDK, CDR2 SYGVNS. After removal of 3 bases from V and 2 bases from J, the junction contained 2 bases not matched to a gene. There are 15 residues in the CDR3. TCRdb analysed the multiplex PCR reads with MiXCR anew, one entry per CDR3 protein. The sample has tens of thousands of distinct CDR3 sequences, under 30% seen once. This clonotype has more than one count but fewer than ten. What it binds is not known. Sequencing used breast tumor tissue. This chain links TRBV25-1 with TRBJ2-1; 9 positions agree with TRBD2. This sequence originates from a female donor with breast cancer. Some clones in this sample may be carry-over from other donors' samples. Here the CDR3 reads CASSEGLATYNEQFF. The CDR3 DNA reads as TGTGCCAGCAGTGAGGGACTAGCCACCTACAATGAGCAGTTCTTC.